The present TCR beta chain was sequenced within a study of T cells in Graves' hyperthyroidism and ophthalmopathy. Study overall: Any treatment followed the collection of peripheral blood at initial diagnosis. Findings and limits, study-wide: Stable hyperthyroidism was separated from ophthalmopathy by a model based on 13 V-J features.

CDR1 is LGHNA, CDR2 YNFKEQ, per germline. V lost 9 bases to trimming and J lost 3 bases; unmatched junction nucleotides: 4. The length of the CDR3 is 12 residues. Orbital computed tomography, thyroid ultrasound, serum thyroxine and TRAb, and clinical symptoms together informed the diagnoses. To note about this clonotype: The antigen remains undetermined.

Amplification of TCR beta CDR3 regions used RNA as the template. HTBI primers drove first-round RT-PCR of the TCR CDR3. One entry per CDR3 protein, called by TCRdb with MiXCR from the multiplex PCR reads. The sample carries about half a million distinct CDR3 sequences, just under 20% recorded once. Sequenced input: blood. The clonotype comes from a man aged 35 to 55 with Graves' ophthalmopathy. The V gene is TRBV4-2, the J gene TRBJ1-2, with TRBD1 identical over 7 bases. CDR3 DNA sequence: TGTGCCAGTAGGGGGCTCGACTATGGCTACACCTTC. This translates into CASRGLDYGYTF.